The 19 T cell receptor beta chains presented below share a single source sample, sequenced in a study of human T cells and chemical hapten exposure. Using its own MiXCR run on the RACE reads, TCRdb lists one record per CDR3 protein. The top ten hold approximately 2.1% of the sample, which has 300,000 to 450,000 distinct CDR3 sequences, 4.8% seen once. This sample's time point: patch test 1, 2 weeks after DPC sensitization. Treatment here: therapeutic diphenylcyclopropenone sensitization with weekly scalp DPC. This specimen was whole blood, taken in connection with sensitization to the hapten diphenylcyclopropenone (DPC). These receptors were obtained from a woman aged 50 to 60 with alopecia areata. Some clones in this sample may be carry-over from other donors' samples.

Many counts were recorded for this clonotype. This CDR3 reads CASSQDWRADTQYF. The CDR3 coding sequence is TGTGCCAGCAGCCAAGATTGGCGGGCAGATACGCAGTATTTT. V and J are TRBV3-1 and TRBJ2-3; maybe TRBD2 (5 bases). The CDR3 has 14 amino acids. Germline CDR1 is LGHDT and CDR2 is YNNKEL (reference sequence). V lost 0 bases and J lost 4, with 8 bases in between.

This clonotype was seen many times. V gene TRBV5-5 combines with J gene TRBJ1-4, with D perhaps matching TRBD1 (6 bases). Trimming stripped 3 bases from V and 8 bases from J, with 17 bases between. Germline values: CDR1 SGHKS, CDR2 YYEKEE (reference sequence). The CDR3 is 15 amino acids. As DNA, the CDR3 is TGTGCCAGCAGCTCTGAATTACAGGGCATCGAAAAACTGTTTTTT. This encodes CASSSELQGIEKLFF.

Many counts were recorded for this clonotype. The chain combines TRBV12-3 or TRBV12-4 with TRBJ1-6; D is ambiguous. This CDR3 contains 14 residues. Between the trimmed V and J ends, which lost 5 bases and 10 bases, there was a span of 15 bases. The CDR3 DNA is TGTGCCAGCAGTCCCGTGAGGTCGGGGTCACCCCTCCACTTT. Translation: CASSPVRSGSPLHF.

This clonotype was recorded at least ten times. The V and J genes are TRBV4-1 and TRBJ1-4; 7 nucleotides agree with TRBD1. CDR1 is MGHRA and CDR2 is YSYEKL in the germline V gene. The V and J ends lost 0 bases and 5 bases, in that order; junction bases with no gene match: 6. The CDR3 has 16 amino acids. This chain's CDR3 is CASSQEQRQGNEKLFF. CDR3 DNA sequence: TGCGCCAGCAGCCAAGAACAGCGACAGGGCAATGAAAAACTGTTTTTT.

The chain has TRBV20-1 and TRBJ2-3; D uncertain. The CDR3 runs to 16 residues. Trimming took off 6 bases at V and 3 bases at J, with 22 bases between the two ends. The germline V gene encodes CDR1 DFQATT and CDR2 SNEGSKA (reference sequence). The CDR3 region is CSASPPSRISTDTQYF. DNA of the CDR3: TGCAGTGCCTCCCCTCCCTCTAGAATTAGTACAGATACGCAGTATTTT.

This clonotype was picked up many times. The chain has TRBV29-1 and TRBJ2-7, with D perhaps being TRBD1 or TRBD2 (5 bases each). Trimming shortened V by 3 bases and J by 4 bases, and 10 bases separated the two germline ends. The CDR3 covers 12 residues. CDR1 is SQVTM, CDR2 ANQGSEA, per germline. CDR3 loop: CSVEVEGYEQYF. CDR3 nucleotides: TGCAGCGTTGAGGTAGAGGGGTACGAGCAGTACTTC.

This clonotype was observed many times. The chain couples TRBV3-1 to TRBJ1-6; tentatively, D is TRBD1 (5 bases). This CDR3 spans 14 amino acids. Germline V gives CDR1 LGHDT, CDR2 YNNKEL (reference sequence). V was clipped by 3 bases and J by 10 bases, with 13 bases between them. CDR3 in amino acids: CASSQVQGESPLHF. CDR3 in DNA: TGTGCCAGCAGCCAGGTGCAGGGAGAATCACCCCTCCACTTT. Looking up the rest from reference TRBV3-1 and TRBJ1-6 gives the full variable domain: DTAVSQTPKYLVTQMGNDKSIKCEQNLGHDTMYWYKQDSKKFLKIMFSYNNKELIINETVPNRFSPKSPDKAHLNLHINSLELGDSAVYFCASSQVQGESPLHFGNGTRLTVT.

This clonotype was recorded at least ten times. The V and J genes are TRBV5-6 and TRBJ2-7, with TRBD1 identical over 7 bases. J lost 4 bases, V lost 1 base, and 5 bases had no gene match. Germline V gene data show CDR1 as SGHDT and CDR2 as YYEEEE. The CDR3 is 14 amino acids. Here the CDR3 reads CASSLNRGRYEQYF. DNA for the CDR3: TGTGCCAGCAGCTTGAACAGGGGTAGGTACGAGCAGTACTTC.

This clonotype has at least ten counts. In DNA, the CDR3 is TGTGCCAGCAGCAGGGACAGGGCACACCAGGAGCAGTACTTC. The encoded protein is CASSRDRAHQEQYF. This chain links TRBV6-5 with TRBJ2-7; TRBD1 matches 9 bases. Germline CDR1 reads MNHEY; CDR2 reads SVGAGI. The CDR3 consists of 14 residues. Unmatched junction bases numbered 10, after V lost 6 bases and J lost 7 bases.

This clonotype was observed many times. The gene calls are TRBV4-3 and TRBJ2-7; perhaps TRBD1 as D (5 bases). Deletions cut 0 bases from V and 1 base from J, with 10 bases between. CDR1 LGHNA and CDR2 YSLEER come from the germline V gene. The CDR3 length is 15 residues. The CDR3 spells CASSQDQGSSYEQYF. DNA of the CDR3: TGCGCCAGCAGCCAAGATCAGGGTTCATCCTACGAGCAGTACTTC.

This clonotype was seen at least ten times. This chain joins TRBV18 and TRBJ1-5; the D gene is possibly TRBD1 (5 bases). Trimming removed 5 bases from V and 4 bases from J, with 15 bases in between. CDR1 is KGHSH, CDR2 LQKENI, per germline. CDR3 size: 15 residues. Here the CDR3 reads CASSLPGRSNQPQHF. The CDR3 DNA follows: TGTGCCAGCTCATTACCGGGACGGTCAAATCAGCCCCAGCATTTT.

This clonotype was found many times. V is TRBV12-3 or TRBV12-4 and J is TRBJ1-1; tentatively, D is TRBD1 (6 bases). V was trimmed by 3 bases and J by 5 bases, leaving 13 bases between them. CDR3 size: 14 residues. Here the CDR3 DNA reads TGTGCCAGCAGTTTTGGGGGCGGGAGTACTGAAGCTTTCTTT. Translation: CASSFGGGSTEAFF.

This clonotype was found many times. The chain uses TRBV6-6 and TRBJ1-2; D possibly corresponds to TRBD1 (5 bases). V was clipped by 6 bases and J by 1 base, with 12 bases between them. This CDR3 has 14 amino acids. The germline V gene has CDR1 MNHNY and CDR2 SVGAGI (reference sequence). The CDR3 loop is CASSQGGNNYGYTF. CDR3 sequence (DNA): TGTGCCAGCAGCCAGGGAGGCAATAACTATGGCTACACCTTC.

Turning to this clonotype: Without the conserved terminal phenylalanine or tryptophan, this CDR3 likely stems from a read error. The chain combines TRBV7-2 with TRBJ2-1; 9 bases are shared with TRBD2. CDR1 is SGHTA and CDR2 is FQGNSA in the germline V gene. The CDR3 is 16 amino acids. Losses at the gene ends were 0 bases for V and 3 bases for J; bases not matched to a gene: 3. The CDR3, as DNA: TGTGCCAGCAGCTTAGCTCCTAGCGGGAACTACAATGAGCAGTTCATC. Protein: CASSLAPSGNYNEQFI.

The chain combines TRBV27 with TRBJ1-5; D is ambiguous. CDR1 is MNHEY and CDR2 is SMNVEV in the germline V gene (reference sequence). V was pared by 3 bases and J by 5 bases, with 8 bases between. The CDR3 length is 13 residues. CDR3 region: CASSFSAYQPQHF. CDR3 nucleotide sequence: TGTGCCAGCAGTTTTTCGGCCTATCAGCCCCAGCATTTT.

This clonotype has more than one count but fewer than ten. The chain has TRBV20-1 and TRBJ1-1; maybe TRBD1 (6 bases). Germline lookup yields CDR1 DFQATT and CDR2 SNEGSKA (reference sequence). Trimming left V 5 bases short and J 1 base short, with 17 bases between. The CDR3 consists of 15 residues. CDR3 loop: CSASQDGGWNTEAFF. The CDR3 DNA reads as TGCAGTGCTTCCCAGGATGGGGGCTGGAACACTGAAGCTTTCTTT.

This clonotype was seen many times. The genes are TRBV7-2 and TRBJ1-3; the match to TRBD1 covers 11 bases. CDR1 is SGHTA and CDR2 is FQGNSA in the germline V gene. The CDR3 is 18 residues long. J gave up 5 bases and V 5 bases, and 14 bases lay outside the gene matches. The CDR3 DNA reads TGTGCCAGCAGCCCTAGGAGGGGACAGGGGGAACCGCGAAACACCATATATTTT. Its protein is CASSPRRGQGEPRNTIYF.

This rearrangement joins TRBV24-1 to TRBJ1-1; the D is unclear. CDR3 length: 12 amino acids. The V end was cut by 5 bases, the J end by 3 bases, with 6 bases between. CDR1 and CDR2 (germline): KGHDR, SFDVKD. For the CDR3, the DNA is TGTGCCACCAGTGCCCGGGACACTGAAGCTTTCTTT. It translates to CATSARDTEAFF.

About this clonotype itself: Just one base apart from a much larger clone, this may be a read error. This chain connects TRBV29-1 to TRBJ1-1; perhaps TRBD1 as D (5 bases). The length of the CDR3 is 12 residues. Germline CDR1 is SQVTM and CDR2 is ANQGSEA. Here the CDR3 reads CIVEELTEGAFF. DNA of the CDR3: TGCATCGTTGAAGAATTGACAGAAGGAGCTTTCTTT.